This TCR beta chain was captured in a study of cytomegalovirus exposure and HLA in healthy donors. The CDR3 runs 15 residues. The germline V gene encodes CDR1 LNHDA and CDR2 SQIVND (reference sequence). V shed 0 bases and J shed 5 bases, with 10 bases lying between them. Vbeta (60) and Jbeta (13) primers were used in the PCR. Sequencing used immunoSEQ multiplex PCR; TCRdb keeps in-frame clones, though not all of them. The table shows 120,000 or so clones, with about three quarters occurring only once. The sample was PBMCs. V gene TRBV19 combines with J gene TRBJ1-4, with D possibly TRBD1 on 5 matching bases. The sequence came from a woman aged 40-49 years in good health and CMV-seronegative. The CDR3 here is CASSIDPGRNEKLFF. The CDR3 nucleotides read TGTGCCAGTAGTATAGATCCAGGGAGGAATGAAAAACTGTTTTTT.